These 2 T cell receptor beta chains share one sample of origin, sequenced in a study of cytomegalovirus exposure and HLA in healthy donors. PCR used 60 Vbeta primers and 13 Jbeta primers. Produced via immunoSEQ multiplex PCR; TCRdb's table is partial and in-frame only. Seen here are about 120,000 clones, about 75% observed once, and the top ten hold around 28%. The source material was PBMCs. The receptors derive from a man aged 55 to 70 in good health and CMV-seropositive.

This rearrangement joins TRBV5-1 to TRBJ1-4; possibly TRBD1 for D (5 bases). The CDR3 has 14 residues. From germline, CDR1 is SGHRS and CDR2 YFSETQ. Trimming cost V 3 bases and J 0 bases, with 6 bases left between them. This CDR3 reads CASSSTATNEKLFF. As DNA, the CDR3 is TGCGCCAGCAGCTCGACAGCAACTAATGAAAAACTGTTTTTT.

The rearrangement joins TRBV6-6 to TRBJ1-1; D gene unclear. Trimming cost V 2 bases and J 1 base, with 5 bases left between them. CDR1 is MNHNY, CDR2 SVGAGI, per germline (reference sequence). The CDR3 is made up of 13 amino acids. The CDR3 sequence: CASSYGENTEAFF. CDR3 in DNA: TGTGCCAGCAGTTACGGAGAGAACACTGAAGCTTTCTTT.